This TCR beta chain is drawn from a study of shared T cell receptors in the human thymus. The CDR3 is 15 residues long. V lost 5 bases and J lost 2; bases outside the gene matches: 7. Germline CDR1 and CDR2: KGHSH and LQKENI. Measured with immunoSEQ multiplex PCR; TCRdb has only the in-frame clones, and not every one. The sample lists about 380,000 clones, roughly 94% occurring once. The gene calls are TRBV18 and TRBJ2-7, with TRBD2 matching over 9 bases. Sequenced input: thymocytes. The TCR sequence derives from a human donor. CDR3 amino acids: CASSIMTSGTYEQYF. The CDR3 DNA reads TGTGCCAGCTCAATCATGACTAGCGGAACCTACGAGCAGTACTTC.